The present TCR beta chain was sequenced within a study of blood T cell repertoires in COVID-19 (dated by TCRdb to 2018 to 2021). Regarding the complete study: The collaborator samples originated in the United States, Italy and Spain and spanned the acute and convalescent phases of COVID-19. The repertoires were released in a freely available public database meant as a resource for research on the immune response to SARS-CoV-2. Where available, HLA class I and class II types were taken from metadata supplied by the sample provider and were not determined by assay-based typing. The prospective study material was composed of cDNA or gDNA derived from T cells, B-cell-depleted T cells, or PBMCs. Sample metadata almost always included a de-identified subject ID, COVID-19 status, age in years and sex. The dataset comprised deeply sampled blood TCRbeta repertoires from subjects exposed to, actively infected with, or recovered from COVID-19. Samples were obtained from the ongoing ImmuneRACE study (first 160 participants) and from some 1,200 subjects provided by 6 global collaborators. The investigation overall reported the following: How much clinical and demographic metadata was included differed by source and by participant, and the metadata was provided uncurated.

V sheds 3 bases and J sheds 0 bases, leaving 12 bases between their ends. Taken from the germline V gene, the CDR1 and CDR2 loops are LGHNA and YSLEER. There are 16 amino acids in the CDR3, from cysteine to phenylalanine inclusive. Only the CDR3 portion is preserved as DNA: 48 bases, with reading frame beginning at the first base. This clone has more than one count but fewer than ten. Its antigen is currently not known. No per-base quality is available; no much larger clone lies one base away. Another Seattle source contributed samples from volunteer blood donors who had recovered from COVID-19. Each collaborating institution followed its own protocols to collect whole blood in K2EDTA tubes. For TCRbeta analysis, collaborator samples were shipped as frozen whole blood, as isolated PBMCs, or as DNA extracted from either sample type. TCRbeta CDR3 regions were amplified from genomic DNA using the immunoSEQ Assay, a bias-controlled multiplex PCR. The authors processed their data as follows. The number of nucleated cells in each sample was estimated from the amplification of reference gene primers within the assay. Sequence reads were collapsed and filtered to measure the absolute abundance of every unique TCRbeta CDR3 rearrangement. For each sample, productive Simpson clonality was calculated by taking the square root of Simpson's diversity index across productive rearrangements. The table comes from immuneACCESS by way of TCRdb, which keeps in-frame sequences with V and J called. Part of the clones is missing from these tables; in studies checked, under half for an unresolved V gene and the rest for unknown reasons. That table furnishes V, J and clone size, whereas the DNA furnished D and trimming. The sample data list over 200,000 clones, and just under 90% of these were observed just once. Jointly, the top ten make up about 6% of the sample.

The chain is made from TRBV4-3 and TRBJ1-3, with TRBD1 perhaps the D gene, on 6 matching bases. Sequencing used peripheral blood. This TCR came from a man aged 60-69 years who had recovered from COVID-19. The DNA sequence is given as TGCGCCAGCAGCCAGGGTACAGGGTCCTCTGGAAACACCATATATTTT. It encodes CASSQGTGSSGNTIYF.